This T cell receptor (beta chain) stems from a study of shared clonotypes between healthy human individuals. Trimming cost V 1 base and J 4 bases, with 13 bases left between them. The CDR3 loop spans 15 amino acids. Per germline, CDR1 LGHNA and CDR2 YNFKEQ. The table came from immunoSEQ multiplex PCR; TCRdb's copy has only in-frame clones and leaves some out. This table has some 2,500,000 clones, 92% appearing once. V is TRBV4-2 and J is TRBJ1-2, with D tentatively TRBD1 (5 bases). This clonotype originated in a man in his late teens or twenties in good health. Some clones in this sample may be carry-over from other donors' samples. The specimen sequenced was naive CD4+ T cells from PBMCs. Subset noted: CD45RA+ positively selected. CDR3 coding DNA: TGTGCCAGCAGCCAAGGCTCTAGGACACCCTATGGCTACACCTTC. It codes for CASSQGSRTPYGYTF.